Listed below are T cell receptor beta chains from one sample, sequenced in a study of shared clonotypes between healthy human individuals. Sequenced by immunoSEQ multiplex PCR; TCRdb stores in-frame clones only, minus some. The table includes hundreds of thousands of clones, 96% detected once. The material sequenced was naive CD8+ T cells sorted from blood. The receptors were sampled from a woman aged 25-40 years in good health. CDR3s include the opening cysteine and the closing phenylalanine or tryptophan. A D gene is named only where the DNA matches it firmly. The size field is filled for only some rows; it gives once, few, many or a size class.

size | J | V | D | CDR3 | DNA
- | TRBJ2-2 | TRBV15 | - | CATSSHRHPNTGELFF | TGTGCCACCAGCAGCCACAGACACCCGAACACCGGGGAGCTGTTTTTT
- | TRBJ2-7 | TRBV23-1 | TRBD2 | CAGGRTSGRPFLNEQYF | TGCGCCGGAGGTCGGACTAGCGGGAGGCCCTTCCTGAACGAGCAGTACTTC
- | TRBJ2-3 | TRBV5-4 | TRBD2 | CASLSTSGNASTDTQYF | TGTGCCAGCCTATCCACTAGCGGGAACGCTAGCACAGATACGCAGTATTTT
once | TRBJ1-1 | TRBV28 | - | CASKKTHPDSLMNTEAFF | TGTGCCAGCAAGAAAACCCACCCGGACAGCCTCATGAACACTGAAGCTTTCTTT
- | TRBJ2-7 | TRBV29-1 | - | CSVVGQGTYEQYF | TGCAGCGTTGTTGGGCAGGGGACCTACGAGCAGTACTTC
- | TRBJ2-2 | TRBV7-7 | - | CASSLDGELFF | TGTGCCAGCAGCTTAGACGGGGAGCTGTTTTTT
- | TRBJ2-3 | TRBV19 | TRBD2 | CASSQREGPTDTQYF | TGTGCCAGTAGTCAGCGGGAGGGCCCCACAGATACGCAGTATTTT
- | TRBJ2-5 | TRBV9 | - | CASSADMTQETQYF | TGTGCCAGCAGCGCTGATATGACTCAAGAGACCCAGTACTTC
- | TRBJ1-5 | TRBV27 | - | CASRQTSNQPQHF | TGTGCCAGCAGACAAACTAGCAATCAGCCCCAGCATTTT
- | TRBJ2-4 | TRBV28 | TRBD1 | CASSSNRGPGTF | TGTGCCAGCAGTTCAAACAGGGGGCCCGGCACGTTC
- | TRBJ1-1 | TRBV6-5 | - | CASSYRGIGEAFF | TGTGCCAGCAGTTACCGGGGGATTGGTGAAGCTTTCTTT
- | TRBJ1-1 | TRBV28 | TRBD1 | CASSLTGFREAFF | TGTGCCAGCAGTTTGACAGGGTTCCGTGAAGCTTTCTTT
- | TRBJ1-5 | TRBV28 | - | CAGGQERNQPQHF | TGTGCCGGGGGCCAGGAAAGGAATCAGCCCCAGCATTTT
- | TRBJ2-7 | TRBV7-9 | TRBD1 | CASSPPTGDSSYEQYF | TGTGCCAGCAGCCCACCGACAGGGGATAGCTCCTACGAGCAGTACTTC
- | TRBJ2-7 | TRBV28 | TRBD2 | CASSFRGGYEQYF | TGTGCCAGCAGTTTTCGGGGGGGGTACGAGCAGTACTTC
once | TRBJ1-1 | TRBV7-9 | TRBD1 | CASSIRGPEAFF | TGTGCCAGCAGCATAAGGGGGCCTGAAGCTTTCTTT